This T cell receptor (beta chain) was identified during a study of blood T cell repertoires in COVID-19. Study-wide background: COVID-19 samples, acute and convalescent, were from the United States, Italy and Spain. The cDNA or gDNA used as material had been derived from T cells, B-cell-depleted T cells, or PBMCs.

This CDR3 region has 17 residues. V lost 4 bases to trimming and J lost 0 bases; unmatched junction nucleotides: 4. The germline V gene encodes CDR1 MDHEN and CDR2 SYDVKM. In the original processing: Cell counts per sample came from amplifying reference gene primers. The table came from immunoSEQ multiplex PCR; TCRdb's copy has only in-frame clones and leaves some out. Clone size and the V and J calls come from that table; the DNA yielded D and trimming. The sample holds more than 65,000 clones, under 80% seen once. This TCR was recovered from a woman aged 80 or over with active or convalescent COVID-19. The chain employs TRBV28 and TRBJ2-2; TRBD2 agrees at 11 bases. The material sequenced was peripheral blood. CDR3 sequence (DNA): TGTGCCAGCAGTTCGGCGACTAGCGGGGCGAACACCGGGGAGCTGTTTTTT. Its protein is CASSSATSGANTGELFF. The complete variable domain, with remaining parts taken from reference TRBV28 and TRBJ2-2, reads DVKVTQSSRYLVKRTGEKVFLECVQDMDHENMFWYRQDPGLGLRLIYFSYDVKMKEKGDIPEGYSVSREKKERFSLILESASTNQTSMYLCASSSATSGANTGELFFGEGSRLTVL.